Following are 28 T cell receptor beta chains from one sample sequenced in a study of neurological immune-mediated disorders. One entry per CDR3 protein, called by TCRdb with MiXCR from the 5' RACE reads. Found here are over 70,000 distinct CDR3 sequences, roughly a tenth of them singletons; the top ten hold approximately 9.7%. Indicated time point: longitudinal time-point 1 (baseline). The sequencing input was PBMCs. Receptor source: a man aged 25-45 years in good health.

This clonotype was found many times. The V gene is TRBV5-1, the J gene TRBJ2-5; tentatively, D is TRBD2 (6 bases). CDR3 length: 13 residues. CDR1 and CDR2 (germline): SGHRS, YFSETQ. The V and J ends lost 4 bases and 5 bases respectively, with 12 bases between them. In DNA, the CDR3 is TGCGCCAGCAGCCAGGGACTCAGGGAGACCCAGTACTTC. Translating gives CASSQGLRETQYF. Together with reference TRBV5-1 and TRBJ2-5, the CDR3 gives the full variable domain: KAGVTQTPRYLIKTRGQQVTLSCSPISGHRSVSWYQQTPGQGLQFLFEYFSETQRNKGNFPGRFSGRQFSNSRSEMNVSTLELGDSALYLCASSQGLRETQYFGPGTRLLVL.

This clonotype was detected ten times or more. This sequence joins TRBV2 and TRBJ1-4, with 7 nucleotides matching TRBD1. CDR1 and CDR2 from the germline V gene are SNHLY and FYNNEI. The CDR3 contains 12 residues. J gave up 9 bases and V 5 bases, and 3 bases lay outside the gene matches. The CDR3 region is CASSLDRKKLFF. The CDR3, as DNA: TGTGCCAGCAGTCTGGACAGGAAAAAACTGTTTTTT.

This clonotype came up many times. V gene TRBV6-4 combines with J gene TRBJ1-1; 9 bases agree with TRBD1. The CDR3 is made up of 15 amino acids. The germline CDR1 and CDR2 sequences are MRHNA and SNTAGT. V shed 6 bases, J shed 1 base, and the junction held 6 bases outside the gene matches. Here the CDR3 reads CASRGQGLGNTEAFF. The CDR3 DNA reads as TGTGCCAGCAGGGGACAGGGCCTAGGGAACACTGAAGCTTTCTTT.

This clonotype was picked up a small number of times. The V and J genes are TRBV19 and TRBJ2-1; D call uncertain. Looked up from germline, CDR1 is LNHDA and CDR2 is SQIVND (reference sequence). With 2 bases removed from V and 7 bases from J, the gap between germline ends came to 12 bases. CDR3 size: 14 residues. The CDR3 spells CASSISRVQNEQFF. CDR3 nucleotide sequence: TGTGCCAGTAGTATAAGTAGGGTCCAAAATGAGCAGTTCTTC.

The chain couples TRBV6-1 to TRBJ2-7, with 12 bases matching TRBD1. The CDR3 is 15 amino acids. Per the germline V gene, CDR1 is MNHNS and CDR2 is SASEGT. Germline trimming cut 7 bases from V and 3 bases from J; bases unmatched to any gene: 7. For the CDR3, the DNA is TGTGCCAGCATTCGGGGACAGGGGGCTGTCTACGAGCAGTACTTC. Translated, it gives CASIRGQGAVYEQYF.

This clonotype was picked up many times. V and J are TRBV20-1 and TRBJ2-3, with D unclear. Germline CDR1 DFQATT, CDR2 SNEGSKA (reference sequence). The CDR3 has 13 residues. V was pared by 6 bases and J by 0 bases, with 10 bases between. The CDR3 reads CSAAELSTDTQYF. For the CDR3, the DNA is TGCAGTGCGGCGGAGCTTAGCACAGATACGCAGTATTTT.

This clonotype occurred many times. Written as DNA, the CDR3 is TGCGCCAGCAGCTTGGAACTAATAAATACGCGAGATACGCAGTATTTT. This codes for CASSLELINTRDTQYF. The chain links TRBV5-1 to TRBJ2-3; D gene uncertain. Germline V CDR1 and CDR2: SGHRS, YFSETQ. The CDR3 runs to 16 residues. Deletions cut 0 bases from V and 5 bases from J, with 16 bases between. Combining the CDR3 with reference TRBV5-1 and TRBJ2-3 gives the whole variable domain KAGVTQTPRYLIKTRGQQVTLSCSPISGHRSVSWYQQTPGQGLQFLFEYFSETQRNKGNFPGRFSGRQFSNSRSEMNVSTLELGDSALYLCASSLELINTRDTQYFGPGTRLTVL.

This clonotype was counted at least ten times. This chain links TRBV4-1 with TRBJ2-7, with 8 bases that match TRBD1. The CDR3 extends over 18 amino acids. Germline lookup yields CDR1 MGHRA and CDR2 YSYEKL. Trimming took 1 base from V and 4 from J; bases not matched to a gene: 15. The CDR3 DNA sequence: TGCGCCAGCAGCCAAGGGTCGGCGTGGGGACAGGCGTTATACGAGCAGTACTTC. It yields the protein CASSQGSAWGQALYEQYF.

The chain recombines TRBV5-1 with TRBJ2-7; 13 bases agree with TRBD2. CDR1 SGHRS and CDR2 YFSETQ come from the germline V gene. The CDR3 runs to 15 residues. The V gene end was trimmed by 4 bases and the J gene end by 1 base; junction bases not matched to a gene: 2. CDR3 sequence (DNA): TGCGCCAGCAGCACTAGCGGGAGGGATTCCTACGAGCAGTACTTC. It translates to CASSTSGRDSYEQYF.

This clonotype was detected many times. The chain is built from TRBV6-1 and TRBJ2-5; 7 nucleotides align to TRBD1. The V and J ends lost 5 bases and 3 bases, in that order; junction bases with no gene match: 6. Germline V gives CDR1 MNHNS, CDR2 SASEGT. The CDR3 consists of 14 residues. The CDR3 loop reads CASSQNRGKETQYF. DNA of the CDR3: TGTGCCAGCAGTCAGAACAGGGGAAAAGAGACCCAGTACTTC.

In its sample, this clonotype was seen many times. The CDR3 sequence: CSASDRGLIEQYF. The CDR3, as DNA: TGCAGTGCTAGCGACAGGGGGCTGATCGAGCAGTACTTC. The chain carries TRBV20-1 and TRBJ2-7, with 10 positions matching TRBD1. This CDR3 contains 13 residues. V dropped 3 bases and J dropped 6; count of bases not matched to a gene: 5. Germline V gene sequence: CDR1 DFQATT, CDR2 SNEGSKA (reference sequence).

This clonotype was recorded at least ten times. This chain connects TRBV5-1 to TRBJ2-7, with 7 positions matching TRBD1. The germline V gene has CDR1 SGHRS and CDR2 YFSETQ. There are 15 residues in the CDR3. V was clipped by 1 base and J by 5 bases; unmatched bases: 9. CDR3 residues: CASSLQGDSWNEQYF. Written as DNA, the CDR3 is TGCGCCAGCAGCTTGCAGGGGGATTCGTGGAACGAGCAGTACTTC.

This clonotype was detected many times. The CDR3 reads CSVKIQRGLEQYF. CDR3 in DNA: TGCAGCGTTAAGATACAGAGGGGCCTCGAGCAGTACTTC. The gene calls are TRBV29-1 and TRBJ2-7, with D perhaps TRBD1 or TRBD2 (5 bases each). With 5 bases removed from V and 6 bases from J, the gap between germline ends came to 17 bases. The CDR3 is made up of 13 amino acids. CDR1 is SQVTM, CDR2 ANQGSEA, per germline.

The chain joins TRBV29-1 to TRBJ1-4; 9 nucleotides align to TRBD1. The CDR3 is 13 residues long. V trimming: 5 bases; J trimming: 5 bases; junction bases outside the gene matches: 3. Germline CDR1 is SQVTM and CDR2 is ANQGSEA. CDR3 sequence reads: CSVTDRGNEKLFF. Here the CDR3 DNA reads TGCAGCGTTACCGACAGGGGGAATGAAAAACTGTTTTTT.

This clonotype was seen at least ten times. The rearrangement links TRBV28 to TRBJ1-2; D unresolved. This CDR3 contains 14 residues. V was pared by 7 bases and J by 11 bases, with 23 bases between. Per the germline V gene, CDR1 is MDHEN and CDR2 is SYDVKM. For the CDR3, the DNA is TGTGCCAGCACCTCGGGTGACGGGAAAGGAACGTACACCTTC. This codes for CASTSGDGKGTYTF.

This clonotype was recorded at least ten times. The gene calls are TRBV7-3 and TRBJ2-1, with D possibly matching TRBD2 (7 bases). The CDR3 loop spans 16 amino acids. V gave up 2 bases and J gave up 10 bases, with 21 bases separating them. CDR1 and CDR2 (germline): SGHTA, FQGTGA. CDR3 region: CASSLGAGVLGGEQFF. CDR3 coding DNA: TGTGCCAGCAGCTTAGGGGCGGGAGTGCTGGGGGGCGAGCAGTTCTTC.

This chain connects TRBV7-2 to TRBJ1-4, with a possible D match to TRBD1 (5 bases). The V gene's germline CDR1 is SGHTA and CDR2 FQGNSA. V shed 1 base and J shed 0 bases, with 9 bases lying between them. The CDR3 extends over 16 amino acids. The CDR3 reads CASSLVSTATNEKLFF. CDR3 in DNA: TGTGCCAGCAGCTTAGTATCGACAGCAACTAATGAAAAACTGTTTTTT.

This clonotype was observed many times. The genes are TRBV12-3 or TRBV12-4 and TRBJ1-4; no firm D call. The CDR3 extends over 12 amino acids. V was pared by 10 bases and J by 9 bases, with 15 bases between. DNA for the CDR3: TGTGCCACCCAGATCGGTGGGCAAAAACTGTTTTTT. Its protein product is CATQIGGQKLFF.

This clonotype was seen repeatedly, ten times or more. This chain links TRBV7-2 with TRBJ2-7, with D possibly matching TRBD2 (6 bases). The CDR3 has 13 amino acids. Germline lookup yields CDR1 SGHTA and CDR2 FQGNSA. The ends were cut back, 1 base at V and 3 bases at J, with 7 bases in the middle. The CDR3 DNA reads as TGTGCCAGCAGCTTAGATAGCGGCTACGAGCAGTACTTC. Amino acids: CASSLDSGYEQYF.

This clonotype has a count of ten or more. This chain uses TRBV20-1 with TRBJ2-3, with 10 positions matching TRBD1. The CDR3 loop spans 14 amino acids. Germline lookup yields CDR1 DFQATT and CDR2 SNEGSKA (reference sequence). Germline trimming cut 3 bases from V and 4 bases from J; bases unmatched to any gene: 4. The CDR3: CSARGTGAPDTQYF. For the CDR3, the DNA is TGCAGTGCTAGGGGGACAGGGGCCCCAGATACGCAGTATTTT.

The CDR3 coding sequence is TGTGCCAGCAGGCCCCAGGGGCCAGGCACAGATACGCAGTATTTT. It is translated as CASRPQGPGTDTQYF. This sequence joins TRBV27 and TRBJ2-3, with D possibly TRBD1 on 6 matching bases. Trimming left V 6 bases short and J 1 base short, with 14 bases between. CDR1 and CDR2 (germline): MNHEY, SMNVEV (reference sequence). The CDR3 has 15 amino acids.

This clonotype has a count of ten or more. The chain carries TRBV27 and TRBJ2-7, with TRBD2 matching 9 bases. V shed 6 bases, J shed 1 base, and the junction held 4 bases outside the gene matches. This CDR3 is 14 amino acids long. CDR1 is MNHEY, CDR2 SMNVEV, per germline (reference sequence). The CDR3 region has the DNA TGTGCCAGCAGCGAGCGGGAGGCTTCCTACGAGCAGTACTTC. Encoded protein: CASSEREASYEQYF.

This clonotype was seen ten or more times. The chain combines TRBV5-1 with TRBJ2-7; 8 nucleotides match TRBD1. Germline V lookup: CDR1 SGHRS, CDR2 YFSETQ. The CDR3 has 14 residues. V shed 7 bases and J 0 bases; nucleotides not matched to a gene: 6. CDR3 DNA sequence: TGCGCCAGCTCTCGGGGACAGGTCTCCTACGAGCAGTACTTC. It specifies CASSRGQVSYEQYF.

V and J are TRBV7-2 and TRBJ2-3, with D possibly being TRBD1 (6 bases). CDR1 and CDR2 from the germline V gene are SGHTA and FQGNSA. CDR3 size: 15 residues. V was shortened by 9 bases and J by 4 bases, with 20 bases between the two germline ends. The CDR3 bases are TGTGCCAGTGGGCAGGGGTGGCAGGGGTCAGATACGCAGTATTTT. Its translation is CASGQGWQGSDTQYF.

This clonotype was detected many times. The rearrangement links TRBV5-1 to TRBJ1-3, with unresolved D. The CDR3 has 15 residues. Germline values: CDR1 SGHRS, CDR2 YFSETQ. V lost 1 base and J lost 0, with 8 bases in between. The CDR3 DNA is TGCGCCAGCAGCTTGATGGGCGACTCTGGAAACACCATATATTTT. Protein sequence: CASSLMGDSGNTIYF.

This clonotype has a count of ten or more. The chain links TRBV5-1 to TRBJ2-1; D may match TRBD1 or TRBD2 (5 bases each). The V end was cut by 3 bases, the J end by 7 bases, with 11 bases between. Germline loops: CDR1 SGHRS, CDR2 YFSETQ. This CDR3 has 13 residues. Here the CDR3 DNA reads TGCGCCAGCAGCTCGGGACCGCAGAATGAGCAGTTCTTC. Its protein product is CASSSGPQNEQFF.

There are many counts of this clonotype. The CDR3 coding sequence is TGTGCCAGCAGCTTAGACCCTAGCGGGCTTGCCTACGAGCAGTACTTC. Translating it yields CASSLDPSGLAYEQYF. The chain couples TRBV7-9 to TRBJ2-7; 8 bases agree with TRBD2. V dropped 1 base and J dropped 2; count of bases not matched to a gene: 7. The CDR3 runs 16 residues. Germline assignment: CDR1 SEHNR and CDR2 FQNEAQ (reference sequence). Drawing the rest from reference TRBV7-9 and TRBJ2-7, the complete variable domain is DTGVSQNPRHKITKRGQNVTFRCDPISEHNRLYWYRQTLGQGPEFLTYFQNEAQLEKSRLLSDRFSAERPKGSFSTLEIQRTEQGDSAMYLCASSLDPSGLAYEQYFGPGTRLTVT.

This chain links TRBV4-2 with TRBJ2-2; 12 bases align to TRBD1. Germline V gene lookup returns CDR1 LGHNA and CDR2 YNFKEQ. V dropped 3 bases and J dropped 11; count of bases not matched to a gene: 4. This CDR3 has 14 residues. CDR3 sequence: CASSHPGQGAELFF. The DNA of the CDR3 is TGTGCCAGCAGCCACCCGGGACAGGGGGCTGAGCTGTTTTTT.